This T cell receptor beta chain was obtained from a study of blood T cells in healthy people across ages. Alongside a J-beta primer mix, a sample-barcoded 5' primer served in a second PCR lasting 7 to 11 cycles. Every cDNA molecule bore a tag from a template-switch adaptor containing 12 random nucleotides. TCRdb reprocessed the 5' RACE reads via MiXCR and lists one record per CDR3 protein. The sample contains 580,000 or so distinct CDR3 sequences, under 55% of which appear only once. CDR3 length: 14 amino acids. Deletions cut 2 bases from V and 0 bases from J, with 4 bases between. The germline CDR1 and CDR2 sequences are MNHEY and SVGAGI. Study-wide results and caveats: Nothing was known about donor CMV status, and this possibly confounded expanded clonotype changes. The lack of PBMC sorting stopped any conclusive naive versus antigen-experienced comparison.

This clonotype has ten or more counts. Its antigen is undetermined. Sequencing used blood. The J gene is TRBJ2-2, the V gene TRBV6-5; D gene ambiguous. This receptor was obtained from a man older than 75 in good health. The CDR3 nucleotides read TGTGCCAGCAGTTACAGGACGAACACCGGGGAGCTGTTTTTT. Translation: CASSYRTNTGELFF.